The present T cell receptor (beta chain) was sequenced within a study of cytomegalovirus exposure and HLA in healthy donors. J gave up 1 base and V 1 base, and 2 bases lay outside the gene matches. Germline lookup yields CDR1 SEHNR and CDR2 FQNEAQ (reference sequence). CDR3 size: 17 residues. PCR amplification relied on 60 Vbeta primers (plus 13 Jbeta primers). Generated by immunoSEQ multiplex PCR, the TCRdb table keeps only in-frame clones and is missing some. The sample lists about 140,000 clones, approximately 80% seen once, with around 3.1% in the top ten. The chain employs TRBV7-9 and TRBJ2-1, with 12 nucleotides matching TRBD2. Source material: PBMCs. The receptor was isolated from a male donor in good health and CMV-seronegative. The CDR3 reads CASSLGGTSGSYNEQFF. In DNA, the CDR3 is TGTGCCAGCAGCTTAGGGGGGACTAGCGGGTCCTACAATGAGCAGTTCTTC.